The TCR beta chain under discussion was sequenced for a study of cytomegalovirus exposure and HLA in healthy donors. Between the trimmed V and J ends, which lost 5 bases and 1 base, there was a span of 13 bases. This CDR3 has 14 residues. Germline lookup yields CDR1 GTSNPN and CDR2 SVGIG (reference sequence). This PCR relied on a set of 60 Vbeta primers and 13 Jbeta primers. Clones were read by immunoSEQ multiplex PCR, and TCRdb kept only the in-frame ones, dropping some. Of roughly 120,000 clones listed, around 10% are singletons. The genes are TRBV30 and TRBJ2-3, with D maybe TRBD2 (5 bases). Sequencing was performed on PBMCs. This TCR was recovered from a man aged 30 to 45 in good health and CMV-seronegative. In nucleotides, the CDR3 is TGTGCCTGGCCTTATAAGAGGGGCACAGATACGCAGTATTTT. It yields the protein CAWPYKRGTDTQYF.